Included here is one T cell receptor beta chain sequence, with context. What it recognizes is unknown. This sample is drawn from a study of long-term antiretroviral therapy in people with HIV. Germline V lookup: CDR1 SEHNR, CDR2 FQNEAQ (reference sequence). Trimming took 7 bases from V and 0 from J, leaving 12 bases between them. The CDR3 runs to 15 residues. immunoSEQ v3.0 was run at survey level. Sequencing used immunoSEQ multiplex PCR; TCRdb keeps in-frame clones, though not all of them. The profile shows about 24,000 clones, 65% to 85% of them singletons. A minimum of one pre-ART and two post-ART PBMC samples existed for each donor. Notes on the study in general: Following ART, diversity rose but still fell short of transplant donor controls. The study found narrower CDR3 length ranges in HIV repertoires than in controls. Clonal populations expanded prior to ART predominated within the repertoire at all time points.

The sequencing here drew on unsorted PBMCs, taken approximately 4.3 years after starting antiretroviral therapy. The chain is built from TRBV7-9 and TRBJ2-2; a weak D match, TRBD1 (6 bases). The sequence came from a man aged 30 to 39 with HIV. The CDR3 bases are TGTGCCAGCACCCCCAGGGGACCGAACACCGGGGAGCTGTTTTTT. This sequence encodes CASTPRGPNTGELFF.